This T cell receptor (beta chain) was recorded in a study of T cells in Graves' hyperthyroidism and ophthalmopathy. Overall study: Peripheral blood was taken when the disease was first diagnosed, before any treatment began.

This clonotype was seen a handful of times. V lost 4 bases and J lost 13; bases outside the gene matches: 6. This CDR3 comprises 13 residues. CDR1 is MNHNS and CDR2 is SASEGT in the germline V gene. RNA transcripts yielded amplified TCR beta CDR3 regions. First-round RT-PCR with HTBI primers amplified the TCR CDR3 region. Via MiXCR, TCRdb re-called the multiplex PCR reads, giving one row per CDR3 protein. Of approximately 740,000 distinct CDR3 sequences in the sample, 12% to 15% were seen once. The specimen sequenced was blood. The clonotype comes from a woman aged 18-29 years with Graves' hyperthyroidism. The chain has TRBV6-1 and TRBJ2-5; TRBD2 agrees at 13 bases. CDR3 DNA sequence: TGTGCCAGCAGTGCCGGACTAGCGGGAGCCTTGTACTTC. As protein: CASSAGLAGALYF.